These 20 T cell receptor beta chains came from one sample sequenced in a study of PD-1 blockade in classical Hodgkin lymphoma. Clones were sequenced by immunoSEQ multiplex PCR, and TCRdb holds only the in-frame ones, with some missing. The sample consists of approximately 26,000 clones, about 82% of them appearing once. As for time point: cycle 4 day 1 (C4D1), after six to seven weeks of nivolumab. Every patient experienced relapse after autologous stem cell transplantation, and brentuximab vedotin exposure varied. Source: peripheral blood mononuclear cells (PBMCs), taken before the fourth cycle of nivolumab. The receptor source for this set is a human donor with classical Hodgkin lymphoma.

This sequence joins TRBV30 and TRBJ1-5, with D possibly being TRBD1 (5 bases). Trimming shortened V by 3 bases and J by 6 bases, and 12 bases separated the two germline ends. This CDR3 is 13 amino acids long. Germline V CDR1 and CDR2: GTSNPN, SVGIG (reference sequence). The CDR3 loop is CAWSQGEGQPQHF. The CDR3 nucleotides are TGTGCCTGGAGCCAGGGCGAAGGTCAGCCCCAGCATTTT.

This clone occurred a few times. The chain recombines TRBV6-1 with TRBJ2-7; tentative D call: TRBD2 (6 bases). V gave up 3 bases and J gave up 6 bases, with 12 bases separating them. CDR3 length: 13 residues. Germline loops: CDR1 MNHNS, CDR2 SASEGT. The CDR3 region is CASSESGVGEQYF. CDR3 sequence (DNA): TGTGCCAGCAGTGAGTCGGGGGTGGGCGAGCAGTACTTC.

This chain links TRBV27 with TRBJ2-5, with 12 bases fitting TRBD2. CDR3 size: 16 residues. V shed 6 bases and J 1 base; nucleotides not matched to a gene: 6. Germline assignment: CDR1 MNHEY and CDR2 SMNVEV (reference sequence). CDR3 loop: CASSRLAGEFQETQYF. In DNA form, the CDR3 reads TGTGCCAGCAGCAGACTAGCGGGAGAGTTCCAAGAGACCCAGTACTTC.

This chain joins TRBV19 and TRBJ2-2, with 9 bases identical to TRBD1. In germline, CDR1 is LNHDA, CDR2 SQIVND (reference sequence). Trimming took 7 bases from V and 1 from J; bases not matched to a gene: 4. The CDR3 runs to 15 residues. The CDR3 spells CASNTGGWNTGELFF. As DNA, the CDR3 is TGTGCCAGTAACACAGGGGGCTGGAACACCGGGGAGCTGTTTTTT. The variable domain in full, completed from reference TRBV19 and TRBJ2-2, reads DGGITQSPKYLFRKEGQNVTLSCEQNLNHDAMYWYRQDPGQGLRLIYYSQIVNDFQKGDIAEGYSVSREKKESFPLTVTSAQKNPTAFYLCASNTGGWNTGELFFGEGSRLTVL.

The V gene is TRBV6-5, the J gene TRBJ2-7; 7 bases map to TRBD1. The CDR3 contains 14 residues. Germline CDR1 reads MNHEY; CDR2 reads SVGAGI. Trimming cost V 6 bases and J 0 bases; bases outside gene matches: 5. The CDR3 sequence: CASRRDRNSYEQYF. The CDR3 region has the DNA TGTGCCAGCAGAAGGGACAGAAACTCCTACGAGCAGTACTTC.

V and J are TRBV7-9 and TRBJ2-1; TRBD1 or TRBD2 may be the D gene (5 bases each). The CDR3 length is 14 residues. The V end lost 5 bases, the J end lost 3 bases, and 11 bases lay between the germline ends. Germline assignment: CDR1 SEHNR and CDR2 FQNEAQ (reference sequence). The CDR3 DNA reads as TGTGCCAGCAGCCGTCGGGGCGGCTACAATGAGCAGTTCTTC. Residues: CASSRRGGYNEQFF.

V gene TRBV7-2 combines with J gene TRBJ2-3; D remains ambiguous. This CDR3 comprises 15 residues. CDR1 is SGHTA and CDR2 is FQGNSA in the germline V gene. Trimming pared 1 base from V and 0 bases from J, leaving 8 bases between. Here the CDR3 reads CASSLVAASTDTQYF. CDR3 DNA: TGTGCCAGCAGCTTAGTGGCGGCTAGCACAGATACGCAGTATTTT. Combining the CDR3 with reference TRBV7-2 and TRBJ2-3 gives the whole variable domain GAGVSQSPSNKVTEKGKDVELRCDPISGHTALYWYRQSLGQGLEFLIYFQGNSAPDKSGLPSDRFSAERTGGSVSTLTIQRTQQEDSAVYLCASSLVAASTDTQYFGPGTRLTVL.

This clone was picked up a small number of times. This chain links TRBV11-3 with TRBJ1-1, with D uncertain. The germline CDR1 and CDR2 sequences are SGHNT and YENEEA. The V and J ends lost 3 bases and 4 bases respectively, with 9 bases between them. This CDR3 spans 13 amino acids. CDR3 DNA sequence: TGTGCCAGCAGCTTGTGGGCAGGCACTGAAGCTTTCTTT. Encoded protein: CASSLWAGTEAFF.

The J gene is TRBJ2-7, the V gene TRBV5-8; 10 bases agree with TRBD2. V trimming: 4 bases; J trimming: 0 bases; junction bases outside the gene matches: 10. The CDR3 extends over 17 amino acids. Germline V gene lookup returns CDR1 SGHTS and CDR2 YDEGEE. CDR3 DNA sequence: TGTGCCAGCAGCCCTCGAGGAGCGGGAGGGGTCTCCTACGAGCAGTACTTC. Translated: CASSPRGAGGVSYEQYF.

The CDR3 DNA sequence: TGTGCCAGCAGCACCGGACAGAGGGGGAATGAGCAGTTCTTC. Translating it yields CASSTGQRGNEQFF. J is TRBJ2-1 and V is TRBV21-1; no DNA check was done on the table's D call, TRBD1. TRBV21-1 is given as a pseudogene. CDR3 length: 14 amino acids.

This clone was observed a few times. Written as DNA, the CDR3 is TGTGCTAGTAAGGGGCTCACAGATACGCAGTATTTT. Its translation is CASKGLTDTQYF. The rearrangement links TRBV12-5 to TRBJ2-3, with a possible D match to TRBD1 (5 bases). The CDR3 is made up of 12 amino acids. The germline gives CDR1 LGHNT, CDR2 FRNRAP. V lost 8 bases to trimming and J lost 2 bases, with 8 bases between them. The variable domain in full, with the rest retrieved from reference TRBV12-5 and TRBJ2-3, is DARVTQTPRHKVTEMGQEVTMRCQPILGHNTVFWYRQTMMQGLELLAYFRNRAPLDDSGMPKDRFSAEMPDATLATLKIQPSEPRDSAVYFCASKGLTDTQYFGPGTRLTVL.

The rearrangement joins TRBV27 to TRBJ2-2; D remains unclear. V was pared by 3 bases and J by 4 bases, with 9 bases between. Germline assignment: CDR1 MNHEY and CDR2 SMNVEV (reference sequence). The CDR3 length is 14 residues. CDR3 loop: CASSLFTLTGELFF. CDR3 DNA sequence: TGTGCCAGCAGTTTGTTTACCCTCACCGGGGAGCTGTTTTTT.

This chain connects TRBV23-1 to TRBJ2-1, with D tentatively TRBD1 (5 bases). TRBV23-1 is assigned to the ORF class and has an uncertain function. This CDR3 spans 16 amino acids. V was pared by 0 bases and J by 1 base, with 10 bases between. CDR3 sequence (DNA): TGCGCCAGCAGTCAATCAAGGGGAAATTCCTACAATGAGCAGTTCTTC. Encoded protein: CASSQSRGNSYNEQFF.

The rearrangement links TRBV6-5 to TRBJ1-1; tentative D call: TRBD1 (5 bases). The V end was cut by 5 bases, the J end by 0 bases, with 13 bases between. This CDR3 has 15 residues. Germline CDR1 MNHEY, CDR2 SVGAGI. The CDR3 loop is CASSTRQIMNTEAFF. The CDR3 coding sequence is TGTGCCAGCAGTACCAGACAGATCATGAACACTGAAGCTTTCTTT.

This chain uses TRBV20-1 with TRBJ2-5, with D perhaps matching TRBD2 (6 bases). The CDR3 has 11 residues. Trimming cost V 7 bases and J 3 bases, with 9 bases left between them. Germline V gene sequence: CDR1 DFQATT, CDR2 SNEGSKA (reference sequence). CDR3 DNA: TGCAGTGGACTAGGTGAAGAGACCCAGTACTTC. Translation gives CSGLGEETQYF.

J is TRBJ1-1 and V is TRBV6-5; no definite D call. Trimming stripped 2 bases from V and 4 bases from J, with 14 bases between. This CDR3 spans 15 amino acids. From germline, CDR1 is MNHEY and CDR2 SVGAGI. The CDR3 loop reads CASSYNLQHGTEAFF. The CDR3 nucleotides are TGTGCCAGCAGTTACAACTTACAGCACGGCACTGAAGCTTTCTTT.

The chain links TRBV11-2 to TRBJ2-2; D remains unclear. Germline CDR1 and CDR2: SGHAT and FQNNGV. The CDR3 contains 15 residues. V dropped 1 base and J dropped 6 bases, with 12 bases sitting between them. Here the CDR3 DNA reads TGTGCCAGCAGCTTAGCTTTCCGTGGGTCCGGGGAGCTGTTTTTT. Its translation: CASSLAFRGSGELFF.

Only one count was recorded for this clone. The chain combines TRBV7-2 with TRBJ2-5, with TRBD2 as a possible D gene (6 bases). The CDR3 contains 15 residues. Germline V CDR1 and CDR2: SGHTA, FQGNSA. Trimming removed 5 bases at V and 0 bases at J, with 13 bases between. The CDR3 DNA is TGTGCCAGCAGCGCCCGGGAGAAGTACCAAGAGACCCAGTACTTC. It specifies CASSAREKYQETQYF.

The rearrangement joins TRBV9 to TRBJ1-2; TRBD1 matches at 7 bases. CDR1 is SGDLS and CDR2 is YYNGEE in the germline V gene. There are 15 residues in the CDR3. The V segment lost 4 bases and the J segment 0 bases; nucleotides outside the gene matches: 6. Here the CDR3 reads CASSITGTANYGYTF. The CDR3 DNA reads as TGTGCCAGCAGCATAACCGGGACAGCTAACTATGGCTACACCTTC.

The J gene is TRBJ2-1, the V gene TRBV5-6, with 8 bases matching TRBD2. The V segment lost 2 bases and the J segment 12 bases; nucleotides outside the gene matches: 19. The CDR3 extends over 17 amino acids. In germline, CDR1 is SGHDT, CDR2 YYEEEE. CDR3 nucleotide sequence: TGTGCCAGCAGCTTTTCCCATGAGCGGGAGAATGCAAGGGTGCAGTTCTTC. This codes for CASSFSHERENARVQFF. The full variable domain, its missing parts supplied by reference TRBV5-6 and TRBJ2-1, is DAGVTQSPTHLIKTRGQQVTLRCSPKSGHDTVSWYQQALGQGPQFIFQYYEEEERQRGNFPDRFSGHQFPNYSSELNVNALLLGDSALYLCASSFSHERENARVQFFGPGTRLTVL.